This T cell receptor beta chain was captured by sequencing in a study of Tregs in tolerant kidney transplant recipients. Study results and limitations: This study did not directly address biological reproducibility.

The germline CDR1 and CDR2 sequences are WSHSY and SAAADI. The CDR3 runs to 15 residues. The germline V and J ends were trimmed by 6 bases and 5 bases, with 17 bases remaining between them. Comments on this clone: Antigen: not known.

Sequencing used immunoSEQ multiplex PCR; TCRdb keeps in-frame clones, though not all of them. The table lists some 250,000 clones, roughly 84% of them singletons, with 0.55% to 0.65% in the top ten. The V call is TRBV10-2, the J call TRBJ1-5, with a possible D match to TRBD1 (6 bases). The sample comprised CD4+ T cells from blood. The sequence was collected from a human donor in good health. CDR3 protein: CASRERNREDQPQHF. The CDR3 DNA reads as TGCGCCAGCAGGGAGCGAAACAGGGAGGATCAGCCCCAGCATTTT.